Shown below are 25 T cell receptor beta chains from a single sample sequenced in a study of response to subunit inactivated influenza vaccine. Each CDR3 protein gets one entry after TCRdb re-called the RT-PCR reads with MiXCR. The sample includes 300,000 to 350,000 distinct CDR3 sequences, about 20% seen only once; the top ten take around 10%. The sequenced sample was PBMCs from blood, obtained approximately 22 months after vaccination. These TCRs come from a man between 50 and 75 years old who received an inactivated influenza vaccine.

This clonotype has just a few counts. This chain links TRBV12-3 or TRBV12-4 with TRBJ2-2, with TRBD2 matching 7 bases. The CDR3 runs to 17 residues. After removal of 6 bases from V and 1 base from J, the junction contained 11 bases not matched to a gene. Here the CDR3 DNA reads TGTGCCAGCAGCTCCTCTCGAGCGGGGAGGAACACCGGGGAGCTGTTTTTT. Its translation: CASSSSRAGRNTGELFF.

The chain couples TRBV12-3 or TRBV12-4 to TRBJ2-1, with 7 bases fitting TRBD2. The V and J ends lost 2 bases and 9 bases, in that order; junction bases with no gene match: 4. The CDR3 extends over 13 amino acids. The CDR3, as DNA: TGTGCCAGCAGTTTACTTTGGGGGGGTGAGCAGTTCTTC. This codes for CASSLLWGGEQFF.

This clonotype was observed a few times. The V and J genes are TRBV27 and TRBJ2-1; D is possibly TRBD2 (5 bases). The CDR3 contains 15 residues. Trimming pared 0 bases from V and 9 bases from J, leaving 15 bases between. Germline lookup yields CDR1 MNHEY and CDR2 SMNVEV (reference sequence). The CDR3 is CASSLSLFVGSEQFF. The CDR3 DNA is TGTGCCAGCAGTTTATCACTGTTCGTAGGGAGTGAGCAGTTCTTC.

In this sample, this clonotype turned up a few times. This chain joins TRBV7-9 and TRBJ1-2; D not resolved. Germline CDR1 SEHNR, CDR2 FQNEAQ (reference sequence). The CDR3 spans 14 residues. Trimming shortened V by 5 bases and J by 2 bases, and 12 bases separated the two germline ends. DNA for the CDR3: TGTGCCAGCAGCCGTCCGGCAAGGAACTATGGCTACACCTTC. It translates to CASSRPARNYGYTF.

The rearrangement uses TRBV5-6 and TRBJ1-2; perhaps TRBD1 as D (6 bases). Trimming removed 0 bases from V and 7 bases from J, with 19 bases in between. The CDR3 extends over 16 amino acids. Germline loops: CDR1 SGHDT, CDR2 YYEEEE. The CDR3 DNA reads TGTGCCAGCAGCTTGGGAGCGGGACACGGTGTACTTGGCTACACCTTC. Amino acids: CASSLGAGHGVLGYTF.

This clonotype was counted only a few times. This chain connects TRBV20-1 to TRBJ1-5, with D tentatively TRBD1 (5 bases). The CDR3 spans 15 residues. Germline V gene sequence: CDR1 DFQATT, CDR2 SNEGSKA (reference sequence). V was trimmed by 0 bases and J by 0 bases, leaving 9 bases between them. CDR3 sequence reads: CSAREGGNSNQPQHF. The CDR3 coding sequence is TGCAGTGCTAGAGAGGGGGGGAATAGCAATCAGCCCCAGCATTTT.

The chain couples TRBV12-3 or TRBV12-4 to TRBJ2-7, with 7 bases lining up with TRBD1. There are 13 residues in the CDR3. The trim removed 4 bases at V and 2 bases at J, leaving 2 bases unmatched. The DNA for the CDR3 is TGTGCCAGCAGTTCCAGGGGGACCTACGAGCAGTACTTC. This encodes CASSSRGTYEQYF.

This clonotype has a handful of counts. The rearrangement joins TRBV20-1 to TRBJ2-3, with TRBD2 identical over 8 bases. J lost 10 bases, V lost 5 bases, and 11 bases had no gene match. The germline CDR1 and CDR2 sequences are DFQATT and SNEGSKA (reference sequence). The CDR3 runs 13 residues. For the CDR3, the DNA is TGCAGTGCTGCGGGGGGCGGGGTGCGGTCGCAGTATTTT. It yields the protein CSAAGGGVRSQYF.

CDR3 coding DNA: TGTGCCAGCAGCCGGCGGGAGGGTGGTGAGCAGTTCTTC. It yields the protein CASSRREGGEQFF. J is TRBJ2-1 and V is TRBV12-3 or TRBV12-4; 9 bases match TRBD2. The J segment lost 9 bases and the V segment lost 6 bases, leaving 6 bases of the junction unmatched. The CDR3 runs to 13 residues.

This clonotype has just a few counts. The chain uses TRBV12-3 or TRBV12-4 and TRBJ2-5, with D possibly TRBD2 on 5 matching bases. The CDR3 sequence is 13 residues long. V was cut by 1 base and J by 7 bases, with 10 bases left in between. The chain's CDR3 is CASSLGLGVTQYF. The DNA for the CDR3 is TGTGCCAGCAGTTTAGGGCTGGGAGTGACCCAGTACTTC.

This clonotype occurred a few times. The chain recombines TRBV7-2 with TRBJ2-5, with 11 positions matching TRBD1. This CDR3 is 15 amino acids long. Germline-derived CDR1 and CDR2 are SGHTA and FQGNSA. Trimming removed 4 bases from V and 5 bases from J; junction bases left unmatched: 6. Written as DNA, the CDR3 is TGTGCCAGCAGCTCTACCGGGACAGGGGGTGAGACCCAGTACTTC. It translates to CASSSTGTGGETQYF. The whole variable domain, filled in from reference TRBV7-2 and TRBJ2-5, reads GAGVSQSPSNKVTEKGKDVELRCDPISGHTALYWYRQSLGQGLEFLIYFQGNSAPDKSGLPSDRFSAERTGGSVSTLTIQRTQQEDSAVYLCASSSTGTGGETQYFGPGTRLLVL.

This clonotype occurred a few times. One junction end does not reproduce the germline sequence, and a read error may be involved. The CDR3 DNA reads as TGCGCCAGCAGCCAAGACCCCTCACGGAGGGCTGAATTC. Its translation is CASSQDPSRRAEF. The chain recombines TRBV4-1 with TRBJ2-6; possible D gene TRBD2, 6 bases. The CDR3 totals 13 residues. Germline V gene data show CDR1 as MGHRA and CDR2 as YSYEKL.

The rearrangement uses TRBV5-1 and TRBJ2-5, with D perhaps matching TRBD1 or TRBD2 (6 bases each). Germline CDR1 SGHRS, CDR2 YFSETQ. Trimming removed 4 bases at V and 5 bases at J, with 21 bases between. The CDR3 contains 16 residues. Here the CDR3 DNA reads TGCGCCAGCAGCCGGACTACCACAGGGTTAGGGGAGACCCAGTACTTC. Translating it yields CASSRTTTGLGETQYF. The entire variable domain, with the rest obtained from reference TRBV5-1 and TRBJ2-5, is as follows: KAGVTQTPRYLIKTRGQQVTLSCSPISGHRSVSWYQQTPGQGLQFLFEYFSETQRNKGNFPGRFSGRQFSNSRSEMNVSTLELGDSALYLCASSRTTTGLGETQYFGPGTRLLVL.

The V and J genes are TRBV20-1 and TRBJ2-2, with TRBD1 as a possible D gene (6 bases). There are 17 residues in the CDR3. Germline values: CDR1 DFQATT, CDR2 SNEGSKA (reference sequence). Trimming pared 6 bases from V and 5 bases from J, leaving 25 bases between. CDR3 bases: TGCAGTGCAAGGGCCCTAAACAGGGATTATTTGACCGGGGAGCTGTTTTTT. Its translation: CSARALNRDYLTGELFF.

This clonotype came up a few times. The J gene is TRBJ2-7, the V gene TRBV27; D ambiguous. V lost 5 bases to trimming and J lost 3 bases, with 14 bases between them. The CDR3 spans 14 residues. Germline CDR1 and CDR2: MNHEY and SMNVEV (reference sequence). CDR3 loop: CASSPLSASYEQYF. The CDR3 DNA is TGTGCCAGCAGTCCCTTGAGTGCGAGCTACGAGCAGTACTTC.

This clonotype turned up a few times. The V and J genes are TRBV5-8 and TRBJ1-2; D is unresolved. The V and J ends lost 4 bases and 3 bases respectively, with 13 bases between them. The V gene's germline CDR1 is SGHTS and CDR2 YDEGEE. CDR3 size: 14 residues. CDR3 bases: TGTGCCAGCAGCCTAAACCCAGCCTACTATGGCTACACCTTC. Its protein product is CASSLNPAYYGYTF.

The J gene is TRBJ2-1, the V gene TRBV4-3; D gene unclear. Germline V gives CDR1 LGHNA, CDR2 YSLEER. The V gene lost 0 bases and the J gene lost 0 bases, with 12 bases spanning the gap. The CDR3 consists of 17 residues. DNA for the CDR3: TGCGCCAGCAGCCAAGAGCCCCGGACCAGCTCCTACAATGAGCAGTTCTTC. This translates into CASSQEPRTSSYNEQFF.

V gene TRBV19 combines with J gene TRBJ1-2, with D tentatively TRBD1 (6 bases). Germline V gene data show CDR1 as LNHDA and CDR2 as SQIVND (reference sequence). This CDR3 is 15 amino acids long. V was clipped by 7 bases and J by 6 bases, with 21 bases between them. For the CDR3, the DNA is TGTGCCAGTAATCGAGAACCAGGGGTAGCACATGGCTACACCTTC. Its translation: CASNREPGVAHGYTF. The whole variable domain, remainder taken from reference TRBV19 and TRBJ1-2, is DGGITQSPKYLFRKEGQNVTLSCEQNLNHDAMYWYRQDPGQGLRLIYYSQIVNDFQKGDIAEGYSVSREKKESFPLTVTSAQKNPTAFYLCASNREPGVAHGYTFGSGTRLTVV.

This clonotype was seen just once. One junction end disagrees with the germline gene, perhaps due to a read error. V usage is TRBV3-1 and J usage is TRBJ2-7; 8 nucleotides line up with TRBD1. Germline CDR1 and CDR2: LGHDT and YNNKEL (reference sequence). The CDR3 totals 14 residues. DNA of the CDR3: TGTGCCAGCAGCCCCCGACAGGGGACCTACAAGCAGTACTTC. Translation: CASSPRQGTYKQYF.

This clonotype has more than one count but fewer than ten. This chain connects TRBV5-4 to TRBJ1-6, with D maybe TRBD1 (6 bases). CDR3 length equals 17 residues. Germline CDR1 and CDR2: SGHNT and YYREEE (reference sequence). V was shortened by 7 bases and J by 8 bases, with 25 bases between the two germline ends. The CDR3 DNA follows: TGTGCCAGCTCTTGGGGGCCGGGGGATGGGACCGATTCACCCCTCCACTTT. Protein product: CASSWGPGDGTDSPLHF.

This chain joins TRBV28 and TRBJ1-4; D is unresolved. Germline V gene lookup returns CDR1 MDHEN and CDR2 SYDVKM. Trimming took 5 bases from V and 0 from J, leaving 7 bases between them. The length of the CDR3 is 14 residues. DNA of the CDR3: TGTGCCAGCAGTCACGGCACAACTAATGAAAAACTGTTTTTT. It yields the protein CASSHGTTNEKLFF.

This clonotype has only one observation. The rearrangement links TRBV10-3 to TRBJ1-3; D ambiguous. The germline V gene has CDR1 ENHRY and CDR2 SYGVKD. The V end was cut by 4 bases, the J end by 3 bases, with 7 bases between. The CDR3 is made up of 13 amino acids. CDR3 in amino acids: CAISGINGNTIYF. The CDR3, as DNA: TGTGCCATCAGTGGTATTAATGGAAACACCATATATTTT.

The CDR3 DNA follows: TGTGCCAGCCGCGGTGACAGCAGGACTGAAGCTTTCTTT. Encoded protein: CASRGDSRTEAFF. The chain is built from TRBV10-3 and TRBJ1-1; D perhaps matches TRBD1 (5 bases). The ends were cut back, 10 bases at V and 5 bases at J, with 17 bases in the middle. This CDR3 has 13 residues. The germline V gene encodes CDR1 ENHRY and CDR2 SYGVKD.

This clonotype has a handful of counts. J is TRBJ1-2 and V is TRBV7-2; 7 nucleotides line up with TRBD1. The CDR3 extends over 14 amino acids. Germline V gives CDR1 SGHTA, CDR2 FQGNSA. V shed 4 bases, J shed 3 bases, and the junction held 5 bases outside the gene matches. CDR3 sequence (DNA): TGTGCCAGCAGCTCTTCACAGGGGTACTATGGCTACACCTTC. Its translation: CASSSSQGYYGYTF.

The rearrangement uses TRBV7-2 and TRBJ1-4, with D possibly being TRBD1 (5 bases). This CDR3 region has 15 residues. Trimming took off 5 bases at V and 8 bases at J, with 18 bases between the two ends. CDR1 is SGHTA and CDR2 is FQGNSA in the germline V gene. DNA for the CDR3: TGTGCCAGCAGCCTGGGGCCCCATGGAACGGAAAAACTGTTTTTT. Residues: CASSLGPHGTEKLFF.